These T cell receptor beta chains were read from a single sample in a study of T cell responses to AZD1222 COVID-19 vaccine. Generated by immunoSEQ multiplex PCR, the TCRdb table keeps only in-frame clones and is missing some. This table has tens of thousands of clones, 84% appearing once. This sample comprised peripheral blood, obtained on day 0 of AZD1222 vaccination. The receptors stem from an adult in good health. CDR3s include the opening cysteine and the closing phenylalanine or tryptophan. Fields, in order: CDR3 protein, CDR3 DNA, J gene, V gene, D gene, CDR3 length, clone size. A D gene is named only where the DNA matches it firmly. Size values are once, few and many counts, or a class for expanded clones, and some rows have none.

CASSLGGGYYNEQFF TGTGCCAGTAGCCTCGGAGGGGGGTACTACAATGAGCAGTTCTTC TRBJ2-1 TRBV19 . 15 .
CASSYLGQTNYGYTF TGTGCCAGCAGTTACCTCGGACAGACTAACTATGGCTACACCTTC TRBJ1-2 TRBV6-5 . 15 .
CASSSWGPYEQYF TGTGCCAGCAGTTCATGGGGTCCCTACGAGCAGTACTTC TRBJ2-7 TRBV6-5 . 13 .
CASSHLTRGQTYGYTF TGTGCCAGCAGCCACCTCACGCGAGGGCAGACATATGGCTACACCTTC TRBJ1-2 TRBV14 . 16 .
CASSQGVRSNQPQHF TGTGCCAGCAGCCAGGGGGTTCGCAGCAATCAGCCCCAGCATTTT TRBJ1-5 TRBV3-1/TRBV3-2 . 15 .
CASSKGGFRGKGETQYF TGTGCCAGCAGCAAAGGAGGGTTTAGGGGGAAGGGCGAGACCCAGTACTTC TRBJ2-5 TRBV7-9 . 17 .
CASSPAQGNQPQHF TGCGCCAGCAGCCCTGCGCAGGGCAATCAGCCCCAGCATTTT TRBJ1-5 TRBV4-1 . 14 .
CASSSGQGDTEAFF TGCGCCAGCAGCTCCGGACAGGGTGACACTGAAGCTTTCTTT TRBJ1-1 TRBV5-1 TRBD1 14 .
CASSTRQGKSGELFF TGTGCCAGCTCAACGAGACAGGGGAAATCCGGGGAGCTGTTTTTT TRBJ2-2 TRBV18 TRBD1 15 .
CASSSTGNQPQHF TGTGCCAGCAGCTCCACAGGGAATCAGCCCCAGCATTTT TRBJ1-5 TRBV6-2/TRBV6-3 . 13 .
CSVVTGTVRWEQYF TGCAGCGTTGTAACTGGGACAGTCAGGTGGGAGCAGTACTTC TRBJ2-7 TRBV29-1 TRBD1 14 .
CASSSWTLGPPGTTGELFF TGTGCCAGCAGTAGCTGGACCTTGGGGCCGCCAGGAACTACCGGGGAGCTGTTTTTT TRBJ2-2 TRBV6-2/TRBV6-3 . 19 once
CASSLLAGGGDTQYF TGTGCCAGCAGTCTCTTGGCGGGTGGAGGGGATACGCAGTATTTT TRBJ2-3 TRBV2 . 15 .
CASSLRNTGELFF TGTGCCAGCAGCCTAAGGAACACCGGGGAGCTGTTTTTT TRBJ2-2 TRBV14 . 13 .
CASSSEADRNNEQFF TGTGCCAGCAGTTCCGAAGCGGACAGGAACAATGAGCAGTTCTTC TRBJ2-1 TRBV28 TRBD1 15 .
CASSLDTTETQYF TGCGCCAGCAGCTTGGACACAACAGAGACCCAGTACTTC TRBJ2-5 TRBV5-1 . 13 once
CASSAAEGGGYGYTF TGTGCCAGCAGCGCCGCCGAGGGGGGCGGCTATGGCTACACCTTC TRBJ1-2 TRBV9 . 15 .
CASSELGDSPLHF TGTGCCAGCAGTGAATTAGGGGATTCACCCCTCCACTTT TRBJ1-6 TRBV25-1 . 13 .
CASSYPSGDPEDTGELFF TGTGCCAGCAGTTACCCCAGCGGGGATCCCGAGGACACCGGGGAGCTGTTTTTT TRBJ2-2 TRBV6-2/TRBV6-3 TRBD2 18 once
CASSLAGTYEQYF TGCGCCAGCAGCTTGGCCGGGACCTACGAGCAGTACTTC TRBJ2-7 TRBV5-1 . 13 .
CASSRTYFTGELFF TGTGCCAGCAGCCGGACTTATTTCACCGGGGAGCTGTTTTTT TRBJ2-2 TRBV5-6 . 14 once
CASSTVGRETQYF TGTGCCAGCAGCACCGTCGGGCGAGAGACCCAGTACTTC TRBJ2-5 TRBV13 . 13 .
CASSLDSGELFF TGTGCCAGCAGCTTAGATTCCGGGGAGCTGTTTTTT TRBJ2-2 TRBV11-3 . 12 .
CASSLRRGTGELFF TGTGCCAGCAGCTTAAGGCGGGGCACCGGGGAGCTGTTTTTT TRBJ2-2 TRBV7-9 . 14 .
CASSLGGTHYGYTF TGTGCCAGCAGCCTGGGCGGGACACACTATGGCTACACCTTC TRBJ1-2 TRBV6-5 . 14 once
CASSDGQGNQPQHF TGTGCCAGCAGTGACGGGCAGGGGAATCAGCCCCAGCATTTT TRBJ1-5 TRBV6-4 . 14 once
CASRDRVGGEQYF TGTGCCAGCAGGGACAGGGTAGGCGGCGAGCAGTACTTC TRBJ2-7 TRBV6-5 TRBD1 13 .
CASSQDMTLRDYTF TGCGCCAGCAGCCAAGATATGACCTTGCGTGACTACACCTTC TRBJ1-2 TRBV4-3 . 14 .
CASRKFRGVTEAFF TGCGCCAGCAGGAAATTCAGGGGGGTCACTGAAGCTTTCTTT TRBJ1-1 TRBV5-1 TRBD1 14 .
CASSLARENGYTF TGTGCCAGCAGCTTAGCCAGGGAGAATGGCTACACCTTC TRBJ1-2 TRBV11-2 . 13 .
CASSPRTANTEAFF TGTGCCAGCAGCCCCCGGACAGCGAACACTGAAGCTTTCTTT TRBJ1-1 TRBV6-5 . 14 .
CASSLAGFDTGELFF TGTGCCAGCAGCTTAGCTGGGTTTGACACCGGGGAGCTGTTTTTT TRBJ2-2 TRBV7-2 . 15 .
CASSFLAGASTDTQYF TGTGCCAGCAGCTTTCTAGCGGGGGCAAGCACAGATACGCAGTATTTT TRBJ2-3 TRBV5-6 TRBD2 16 .
CASSFLSSYEQYF TGTGCCAGCAGCTTTCTCAGCTCCTACGAGCAGTACTTC TRBJ2-7 TRBV5-6 . 13 .
CASSFSRQGREAFF TGTGCCAGCAGCTTTTCGAGGCAGGGACGTGAAGCTTTCTTT TRBJ1-1 TRBV5-5 . 14 .
CASSRGQYNQPQHF TGTGCCAGCAGCCGAGGACAGTACAATCAGCCCCAGCATTTT TRBJ1-5 TRBV4-2 . 14 .
CASSDIRGTEAFF TGTGCCAGCAGCGACATTCGGGGCACTGAAGCTTTCTTT TRBJ1-1 TRBV5-6 . 13 once
CASSAFGTRFTEAFF TGTGCCAGCAGTGCTTTCGGGACACGTTTCACTGAAGCTTTCTTT TRBJ1-1 TRBV27 . 15 .
CASSESNRLYRDRGQEEQYF TGTGCCAGCAGTGAATCTAACCGATTATACCGGGACAGGGGGCAAGAAGAGCAGTACTTC TRBJ2-7 TRBV2 TRBD1 20 .
CASSYSGTGANEQFF TGTGCCAGCAGTTACTCGGGGACAGGGGCGAATGAGCAGTTCTTC TRBJ2-1 TRBV6-5 TRBD1 15 .
CASSEALFPGDYGYTF TGTGCCAGCAGTGAAGCCCTGTTCCCAGGGGACTATGGCTACACCTTC TRBJ1-2 TRBV2 . 16 .
CASSDPTNTEAFF TGTGCCAGCAGTGACCCCACGAACACTGAAGCTTTCTTT TRBJ1-1 TRBV6-1 . 13 .
CASSSRGTAYGYTF TGTGCCAGCAGTTCCCGTGGGACCGCCTATGGCTACACCTTC TRBJ1-2 TRBV6-1 . 14 .
CAWDVGLAPGNTIYF TGTGCCTGGGATGTAGGGCTCGCCCCGGGAAACACCATATATTTT TRBJ1-3 TRBV30 . 15 .
CASSVKGISEAFF TGTGCCAGCAGCGTAAAAGGGATCTCTGAAGCTTTCTTT TRBJ1-1 TRBV9 . 13 .
CASSPFIVRGNSPLHF TGTGCCAGCAGCCCCTTCATCGTACGGGGGAATTCACCCCTCCACTTT TRBJ1-6 TRBV7-2 . 16 few
CASSLASGGYTF TGTGCCAGCAGCTTAGCCAGTGGGGGCTACACCTTC TRBJ1-2 TRBV7-2 . 12 .
CASSSPTGGLNTEAFF TGTGCCAGCAGCTCTCCTACCGGGGGTTTGAACACTGAAGCTTTCTTT TRBJ1-1 TRBV7-8 . 16 .